A single sample gave rise to the 7 T cell receptor beta chains below, sequenced in a study of blood T cell repertoires in COVID-19. Clones were read by immunoSEQ multiplex PCR, and TCRdb kept only the in-frame ones, dropping some. Among about 160,000 clones listed, 70% to 80% were seen once. What was sequenced was peripheral blood. The origin of the receptors is a man in his sixties with acute or convalescent COVID-19.

The gene calls are TRBV6-5 and TRBJ2-7; D is possibly TRBD2 (6 bases). Deletions cut 5 bases from V and 6 bases from J, with 20 bases between. The CDR3 covers 15 residues. Per germline, CDR1 MNHEY and CDR2 SVGAGI. Here the CDR3 DNA reads TGTGCCAGCAGTCGGCAGCCCGACGGGACTCTCGAGCAGTACTTC. It yields the protein CASSRQPDGTLEQYF.

The rearrangement links TRBV7-2 to TRBJ1-5, with TRBD1 identical over 7 bases. Germline V gene data show CDR1 as SGHTA and CDR2 as FQGNSA. V lost 5 bases, J lost 1 base, and 5 bases stayed unmatched. The CDR3 consists of 15 residues. The CDR3 DNA follows: TGTGCCAGCAGCGACGCGACAGGGAGCAATCAGCCCCAGCATTTT. Its translation is CASSDATGSNQPQHF.

This clone was counted between two and nine times. The same CDR3 arises from other DNA sequences in this sample as well. This chain connects TRBV14 to TRBJ2-7; 14 bases line up with TRBD2. The CDR3 extends over 16 amino acids. Germline assignment: CDR1 SGHDN and CDR2 FVKESK. J was trimmed by 2 bases and V by 4 bases; bases with no gene match: 4. The CDR3 DNA reads as TGTGCCAGCAGCCCCGGACTAGCGGGGGGAACCTACGAGCAGTACTTC. It yields the protein CASSPGLAGGTYEQYF.

The chain uses TRBV3-1 (or the pseudogene TRBV3-2) and TRBJ2-1; possible D gene TRBD1, 6 bases. From germline, CDR1 is LGHDT and CDR2 YNNKEL (reference sequence). Between the trimmed V and J ends, which lost 4 bases and 6 bases, there was a span of 13 bases. The CDR3 consists of 14 residues. CDR3 amino acids: CASSPQGLINEQFF. In DNA form, the CDR3 reads TGTGCCAGCAGCCCACAGGGCCTAATCAATGAGCAGTTCTTC.

The chain links TRBV18 to TRBJ1-6; 7 bases agree with TRBD1. V lost 5 bases to trimming and J lost 5 bases; unmatched junction nucleotides: 0. This CDR3 spans 13 amino acids. Germline CDR1 is KGHSH and CDR2 is LQKENI. CDR3 amino acids: CASSTGDNSPLHF. Here the CDR3 DNA reads TGTGCCAGCTCAACAGGGGATAATTCACCCCTCCACTTT. The variable domain in full, with the rest retrieved from reference TRBV18 and TRBJ1-6, is NAGVMQNPRHLVRRRGQEARLRCSPMKGHSHVYWYRQLPEEGLKFMVYLQKENIIDESGMPKERFSAEFPKEGPSILRIQQVVRGDSAAYFCASSTGDNSPLHFGNGTRLTVT.

The rearrangement links TRBV3-1 (or the pseudogene TRBV3-2) to TRBJ2-1; 7 bases fit TRBD2. Germline-derived CDR1 and CDR2 are LGHDT and YNNKEL (reference sequence). V lost 6 bases to trimming and J lost 10 bases; unmatched junction nucleotides: 9. The CDR3 extends over 13 amino acids. The CDR3 DNA reads as TGTGCCAGCAGTTCCCGTCTAGCGGCGGAGCAGTTCTTC. This translates into CASSSRLAAEQFF.

The chain carries TRBV10-2 and TRBJ2-3, with 8 nucleotides matching TRBD1. Germline V lookup: CDR1 WSHSY, CDR2 SAAADI. This CDR3 has 14 residues. The V gene end was trimmed by 6 bases and the J gene end by 1 base; junction bases not matched to a gene: 3. The CDR3 spells CASRKGQGTDTQYF. CDR3 sequence (DNA): TGCGCCAGCAGGAAGGGACAGGGCACAGATACGCAGTATTTT.